Sequencing of this T cell receptor beta chain was carried out in a study of regulatory T cells in long-lasting Graves disease. This clonotype has only one observation. A far larger clone differs by one base, so this is likely a read error. The conserved phenylalanine or tryptophan normally closing the CDR3 is absent here, so this likely arose from a read error. Time point defined: persistent/refractory GD, antithyroid drugs over 5 years with positive TRAb. Extracted RNA from PBMCs served as the source of the TCR library. Library construction for TCR beta used iRepertoire HTBI primers and Arm-PCR of CDR3 regions. TCRdb re-derived calls from the multiplex PCR reads in MiXCR, one entry per CDR3 protein. The sample contains approximately 350,000 distinct CDR3 sequences, approximately 25% of which appear only once. Trimming took off 5 bases at V and 1 base at J, with 6 bases between the two ends. Germline V gene sequence: CDR1 MDHEN, CDR2 SYDVKM. This CDR3 region has 12 residues.

The J gene is TRBJ2-7, the V gene TRBV28; the D is unclear. The sequences come from peripheral blood mononuclear cells (PBMCs), collected when the disease was refractory, from a patient treated with antithyroid drugs. The TCR originated in a woman aged 40 to 49 with Graves disease. For the CDR3, the DNA is TGTGCCAGCAGTGAACAATCCTACGAGCAGTACCTC. Its protein product is CASSEQSYEQYL.